This T cell receptor beta chain was captured in a study of blood T cell repertoires in COVID-19. Regarding this clone: One end of the junction is discordant with germline, which a read error may explain.

Clones were sequenced by immunoSEQ multiplex PCR, and TCRdb holds only the in-frame ones, with some missing. Among roughly 400,000 clones listed, around 87% were seen once. Individuals aged roughly 18 to 100 years were recruited from roughly 23 US areas. Allocation to cohorts depended on clinical history reported by the participants. Donors of Cohort 3 who recovered were those that had two negative PCRs, clearance, or symptom resolution. The sample taken for sequencing was PBMCs or T cells enriched from blood (not recorded which). The origin of this receptor is a woman aged 50 to 60 who had recovered from COVID-19.

The chain's CDR3 is CAISKMTGREEKLFF. For the CDR3, the DNA is TGTGCCATCAGTAAGATGACAGGGCGTGAAGAAAAACTGTTTTTT. The chain has TRBV24-1 and TRBJ1-4, with TRBD1 identical over 7 bases. Per the germline V gene, CDR1 is KGHDR and CDR2 is SFDVKD. This CDR3 is 15 amino acids long.